Detailed here is one T cell receptor (beta chain). Its antigen is unidentified. Germline loops: CDR1 MNHEY, CDR2 SVGAGI. This CDR3 contains 15 residues. This entry is derived from a study of cytomegalovirus exposure and HLA in healthy donors. Overall study findings and caveats: The classifier reportedly diagnosed cytomegalovirus status with high specificity and sensitivity. Some 17,000 TCR beta sequences were associated with HLA alleles at 0.05 false discovery rate in a later analysis. In a later analysis, TCR beta V- and J-gene trimming was associated with a missense DCLRE1C variant. Later analysis placed DRB1 highest and HLA-C lowest in TCR association rates, which differed by HLA locus.

PCR employed 60 Vbeta and 13 Jbeta primers. Produced via immunoSEQ multiplex PCR; TCRdb's table is partial and in-frame only. Of under 150,000 clones detected, roughly 86% appear once; the ten largest clones hold more than 1.5%. The chain couples TRBV6-5 to TRBJ2-5, with 13 bases fitting TRBD2. The DNA end is more similar to TRBJ2-7, so the J call may be wrong. This TCR derives from a young man in good health and CMV-seronegative. The source material was PBMCs. CDR3 sequence reads: CASSPGLAGTYEQYF. The CDR3 bases are TGTGCCAGCAGCCCGGGACTAGCGGGGACCTACGAGCAGTACTTC.